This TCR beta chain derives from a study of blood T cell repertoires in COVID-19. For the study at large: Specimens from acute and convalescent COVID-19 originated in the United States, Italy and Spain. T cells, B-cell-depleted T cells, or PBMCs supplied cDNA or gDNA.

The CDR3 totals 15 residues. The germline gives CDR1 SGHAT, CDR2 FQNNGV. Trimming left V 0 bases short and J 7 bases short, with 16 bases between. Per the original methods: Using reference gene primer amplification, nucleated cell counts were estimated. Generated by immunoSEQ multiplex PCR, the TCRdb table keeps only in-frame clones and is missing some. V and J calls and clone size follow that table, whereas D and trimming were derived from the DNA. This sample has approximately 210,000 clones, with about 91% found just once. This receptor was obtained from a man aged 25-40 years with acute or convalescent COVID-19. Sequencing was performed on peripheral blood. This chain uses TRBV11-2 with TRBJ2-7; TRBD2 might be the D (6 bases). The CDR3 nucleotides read TGTGCCAGCAGCTTAGATCTCCCTGGGGCGGGGGAGCAGTACTTC. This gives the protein CASSLDLPGAGEQYF.